The T cell receptor beta chain under discussion was sequenced for a study of T-cell reconstitution after alpha-beta-depleted transplantation in children. Study conclusions and caveats: The study reportedly traced alpha-beta T cells about two months after transplant to several hundred expanded graft clones.

During its preparation, the TCRbeta library received unique molecular identifiers. One entry per CDR3 protein results from TCRdb running MiXCR on the PCR reads. The sample contains about 200,000 distinct CDR3 sequences, about a sixth of which appear only once. Germline V gives CDR1 SGHAT, CDR2 FQDESV (reference sequence). There are 16 residues in the CDR3. The trim removed 1 base at V and 5 bases at J, leaving 8 bases unmatched. About this clonotype: The antigen remains undetermined.

This sequence joins TRBV11-1 and TRBJ2-3; 8 nucleotides agree with TRBD1. This TCR was sampled from a male patient between 2 and 15 years old who had a stem cell transplant for acute lymphoblastic leukemia, so the T cells may come from the graft donor. The sample here was PBMCs, mostly from graft donor cells, taken 360 days after TCRalphabeta/CD19-depleted stem cell transplant. CDR3 loop: CASSLVPGGLGDTQYF. DNA for the CDR3: TGTGCCAGCAGCTTAGTCCCAGGGGGCCTTGGAGATACGCAGTATTTT.